Presented here are 10 T cell receptor beta chains from one specimen sequenced in a study of blood T cell repertoires in COVID-19. TCRdb's copy holds only in-frame clones and misses some; the assay was immunoSEQ multiplex PCR. The sample carries 300,000 to 400,000 clones, 85% to 95% recorded once. Specimen: PBMCs or T cells enriched from blood (not recorded which). Receptors originate from a woman aged 25 to 39 who had been exposed to COVID-19.

The V gene is TRBV13, the J gene TRBJ1-1; 7 nucleotides agree with TRBD1. CDR3 length: 13 residues. CDR1 is PRHDT and CDR2 is FYEKMQ in the germline V gene (reference sequence). With 5 bases clipped from V and 5 bases from J, the junction kept 5 bases outside the gene matches. The CDR3, as DNA: TGTGCCAGCAGCACTCCAGGGGGTACTGAAGCTTTCTTT. This translates into CASSTPGGTEAFF.

V gene TRBV7-9 combines with J gene TRBJ1-1; the D is unclear. The CDR3 is 13 residues long. In germline, CDR1 is SEHNR, CDR2 FQNEAQ (reference sequence). V lost 1 base to trimming and J lost 3 bases, with 6 bases between them. CDR3 amino acids: CASSLVSDTEAFF. The CDR3 DNA reads TGTGCCAGCAGCTTAGTGTCGGACACTGAAGCTTTCTTT.

The chain is built from TRBV5-4 and TRBJ1-5; 9 nucleotides match TRBD1. CDR1 and CDR2 (germline): SGHNT, YYREEE (reference sequence). This CDR3 has 15 amino acids. V shed 4 bases and J 5 bases; nucleotides not matched to a gene: 7. The CDR3 is CASSPGTGRDQPQHF. CDR3 sequence (DNA): TGTGCCAGCAGCCCGGGGACAGGGAGGGATCAGCCCCAGCATTTT.

This clone was seen a single time. The chain uses TRBV4-3 and TRBJ1-2; D is unresolved. The CDR3 sequence is 15 residues long. Germline V gene data show CDR1 as LGHNA and CDR2 as YSLEER. V gave up 0 bases and J gave up 8 bases, with 16 bases separating them. This chain's CDR3 is CASSQDLLSGSGYTF. The CDR3 DNA is TGCGCCAGCAGCCAAGATCTTTTGTCTGGTAGCGGCTACACCTTC.

The chain has TRBV2 and TRBJ2-7; 7 nucleotides align to TRBD1. Germline V gives CDR1 SNHLY, CDR2 FYNNEI. Trimming at V came to 6 bases and at J to 0 bases, leaving 5 bases not matched to a gene. The CDR3 is made up of 14 amino acids. The CDR3 protein is CASSKDRYSYEQYF. CDR3 DNA: TGTGCCAGCAGCAAGGACAGGTACTCCTACGAGCAGTACTTC.

Worth noting for this clone: The junction and the germline gene differ at one end; a read error may be behind it. The chain is built from TRBV27 and TRBJ1-2; 11 bases align to TRBD1. There are 15 residues in the CDR3. CDR1 is MNHEY, CDR2 SMNVEV, per germline (reference sequence). In nucleotides, the CDR3 is TGTACCAGCGGCTCCCGGACAGGGGGCGTACGTGGCTACACCTTC. Translated: CTSGSRTGGVRGYTF.

The chain uses TRBV2 and TRBJ2-7; 9 positions agree with TRBD1. The CDR3 is made up of 15 amino acids. The trim removed 6 bases at V and 0 bases at J, leaving 6 bases unmatched. Looked up from germline, CDR1 is SNHLY and CDR2 is FYNNEI. The CDR3 loop reads CASSWGQGLSYEQYF. CDR3 DNA sequence: TGTGCCAGCAGCTGGGGACAGGGCCTCTCCTACGAGCAGTACTTC.

This chain joins TRBV5-6 and TRBJ1-6; the match to TRBD1 covers 7 bases. The CDR3 runs 16 residues. Germline trimming cut 0 bases from V and 7 bases from J; bases unmatched to any gene: 7. The germline gives CDR1 SGHDT, CDR2 YYEEEE. CDR3 sequence reads: CASSLAYLQGNSPLHF. Here the CDR3 DNA reads TGTGCCAGCAGCTTGGCCTATTTACAGGGGAATTCACCCCTCCACTTT. The full variable domain, rest sourced from reference TRBV5-6 and TRBJ1-6, is DAGVTQSPTHLIKTRGQQVTLRCSPKSGHDTVSWYQQALGQGPQFIFQYYEEEERQRGNFPDRFSGHQFPNYSSELNVNALLLGDSALYLCASSLAYLQGNSPLHFGNGTRLTVT.

J is TRBJ1-4 and V is TRBV7-9; D not certain. Trimming removed 1 base at V and 4 bases at J, with 10 bases between. The CDR3 is made up of 15 amino acids. Germline assignment: CDR1 SEHNR and CDR2 FQNEAQ (reference sequence). CDR3 in DNA: TGTGCCAGCAGCTTAGAGAAAACAGTTAATGAAAAACTGTTTTTT. Its translation: CASSLEKTVNEKLFF.

The rearrangement links TRBV5-4 to TRBJ1-2; D perhaps matches TRBD1 (6 bases). The CDR3 length is 13 residues. CDR1 and CDR2 from the germline V gene are SGHNT and YYREEE (reference sequence). V lost 4 bases to trimming and J lost 2 bases, with 9 bases between them. CDR3 nucleotides: TGTGCCAGCAGCCATACAGGGAACTATGGCTACACCTTC. Translating it yields CASSHTGNYGYTF. The full variable domain, its missing parts supplied by reference TRBV5-4 and TRBJ1-2, is ETGVTQSPTHLIKTRGQQVTLRCSSQSGHNTVSWYQQALGQGPQFIFQYYREEENGRGNFPPRFSGLQFPNYSSELNVNALELDDSALYLCASSHTGNYGYTFGSGTRLTVV.